These 21 T cell receptor beta chains came from one sample sequenced in a study of T cells in Graves' hyperthyroidism and ophthalmopathy. Amplification targeted TCR beta CDR3 regions from RNA transcripts. In the first-round RT-PCR of the TCR CDR3, the HTBI primer set was used. MiXCR was run by TCRdb on the multiplex PCR reads, yielding one entry per CDR3 protein. The table shows about 400,000 distinct CDR3 sequences, with over 12% occurring only once. Sequencing input: blood. The source is a woman aged 55 to 70 with Graves' ophthalmopathy.

This clonotype was seen repeatedly, ten times or more. The chain couples TRBV20-1 to TRBJ2-1; a possible D gene is TRBD2 (6 bases). This CDR3 has 14 residues. V was shortened by 1 base and J by 6 bases, with 13 bases between the two germline ends. Per the germline V gene, CDR1 is DFQATT and CDR2 is SNEGSKA (reference sequence). CDR3 sequence: CSARVQRALNEQFF. As DNA, the CDR3 is TGCAGTGCTAGAGTCCAGCGGGCTCTCAATGAGCAGTTCTTC.

In this sample, this clonotype turned up many times. This sequence joins TRBV20-1 and TRBJ2-3, with a weak D call TRBD1 (5 bases). Germline CDR1 DFQATT, CDR2 SNEGSKA (reference sequence). V was shortened by 4 bases and J by 4 bases, with 9 bases between the two germline ends. The CDR3 is 12 residues long. CDR3 nucleotides: TGCAGTGCTAACATACAGGCAGATACGCAGTATTTT. As protein: CSANIQADTQYF.

This chain joins TRBV27 and TRBJ2-5; D uncertain. This CDR3 has 14 residues. The ends were cut back, 5 bases at V and 1 base at J, with 11 bases in the middle. CDR1 and CDR2 (germline): MNHEY, SMNVEV (reference sequence). Written as DNA, the CDR3 is TGTGCCAGCAGTCCCCAAGGAGCCCAAGAGACCCAGTACTTC. It translates to CASSPQGAQETQYF.

This clonotype has a count of ten or more. CDR3 residues: CAWSRTPGQPQHF. The CDR3 DNA is TGTGCCTGGAGTCGGACACCCGGTCAGCCCCAGCATTTT. The chain recombines TRBV30 with TRBJ1-5, with a tentative D call TRBD1 (5 bases). Germline CDR1 and CDR2: GTSNPN and SVGIG (reference sequence). This CDR3 has 13 amino acids. The germline V and J ends were trimmed by 2 bases and 6 bases, with 11 bases remaining between them.

Comments on this clonotype: An end of the junction does not agree with germline; a read error may underlie this. The V gene is TRBV12-3 or TRBV12-4, the J gene TRBJ1-4; D might be TRBD1 (5 bases). This CDR3 is built from 14 residues. The CDR3 protein is CASSLRGPNGKLFF. The CDR3 DNA follows: TGTGCCAGCAGTTTACGGGGCCCAAATGGAAAACTGTTTTTT.

On this clonotype: A read error may be the cause here, since a much bigger clone is one base away. This chain connects TRBV5-1 to TRBJ1-4; 9 nucleotides line up with TRBD1. Losses at the gene ends were 4 bases for V and 6 bases for J; bases not matched to a gene: 7. The CDR3 totals 15 residues. Germline V gene lookup returns CDR1 SGHRS and CDR2 YFSETQ. CDR3 nucleotides: TGCGCCAGCAGCACGGGACAGGGATGGGATGAAAAACTGTTTTTT. Protein sequence: CASSTGQGWDEKLFF.

There are a few counts of this clonotype. V usage is TRBV6-1 and J usage is TRBJ1-6; D gene unclear. Germline V gene sequence: CDR1 MNHNS, CDR2 SASEGT. The V end was cut by 6 bases, the J end by 8 bases, with 8 bases between. The CDR3 extends over 12 amino acids. The CDR3 region has the DNA TGTGCCAGCAGCGGGCCATATTCACCCCTCCACTTT. It yields the protein CASSGPYSPLHF.

This clonotype was recorded many times. The V and J genes are TRBV28 and TRBJ2-2; D is undetermined. The germline gives CDR1 MDHEN, CDR2 SYDVKM. The CDR3 is 15 residues long. The ends were cut back, 6 bases at V and 4 bases at J, with 15 bases in the middle. The CDR3 is CASRDDRLSTGELFF. As DNA, the CDR3 is TGTGCCAGCAGGGATGATCGGCTCTCCACCGGGGAGCTGTTTTTT.

The chain couples TRBV20-1 to TRBJ2-1; D uncertain. The CDR3 loop spans 13 amino acids. CDR1 and CDR2 (germline): DFQATT, SNEGSKA (reference sequence). V dropped 6 bases and J dropped 5 bases, with 14 bases sitting between them. The CDR3 spells CSAPSVGNNEQFF. The CDR3 bases are TGCAGTGCCCCCTCGGTGGGCAACAATGAGCAGTTCTTC.

The chain joins TRBV7-3 to TRBJ2-1, with D perhaps TRBD2 (6 bases). The CDR3 consists of 13 residues. Germline-derived CDR1 and CDR2 are SGHTA and FQGTGA. Trimming left V 3 bases short and J 9 bases short, with 12 bases between. The CDR3 DNA reads as TGTGCCAGCAGCTTCGCCGGGAGCGGTGAGCAGTTCTTC. It translates to CASSFAGSGEQFF.

The chain links TRBV12-5 to TRBJ2-7; 13 nucleotides agree with TRBD2. This CDR3 has 17 residues. Germline loops: CDR1 LGHNT, CDR2 FRNRAP. V lost 7 bases and J lost 4; bases outside the gene matches: 13. This chain's CDR3 is CASAHRGGLAGEYEQYF. The CDR3 coding sequence is TGTGCTAGTGCCCATAGAGGAGGACTAGCGGGAGAGTACGAGCAGTACTTC. The whole variable domain, filled in from reference TRBV12-5 and TRBJ2-7, reads DARVTQTPRHKVTEMGQEVTMRCQPILGHNTVFWYRQTMMQGLELLAYFRNRAPLDDSGMPKDRFSAEMPDATLATLKIQPSEPRDSAVYFCASAHRGGLAGEYEQYFGPGTRLTVT.

This clonotype was counted at least ten times. V gene TRBV2 combines with J gene TRBJ2-1; either TRBD1 or TRBD2 may fit D (6 bases each). CDR1 is SNHLY and CDR2 is FYNNEI in the germline V gene. Trimming removed 7 bases from V and 7 bases from J, with 17 bases in between. This CDR3 has 14 residues. CDR3 nucleotides: TGTGCCAGCACCGAGGGGGGAGAATGGAATGAGCAGTTCTTC. Translating it yields CASTEGGEWNEQFF.

This clonotype has ten or more counts. The chain is built from TRBV5-1 and TRBJ1-6; unclear D gene. Germline assignment: CDR1 SGHRS and CDR2 YFSETQ. The CDR3 has 14 residues. Deletions cut 4 bases from V and 8 bases from J, with 13 bases between. The CDR3 protein is CASSPDRSDSPLHF. CDR3 bases: TGCGCCAGCAGCCCTGACCGGTCGGATTCACCCCTCCACTTT.

This clonotype was counted ten times or more. The genes are TRBV11-2 and TRBJ2-3; tentatively, D is TRBD1 (6 bases). Germline CDR1 SGHAT, CDR2 FQNNGV. The V end lost 5 bases, the J end lost 4 bases, and 34 bases lay between the germline ends. This CDR3 contains 21 residues. The CDR3 region is CASSQASWGGWTVLRADTQYF. Here the CDR3 DNA reads TGTGCCAGCAGCCAGGCCTCCTGGGGCGGCTGGACAGTCCTTAGGGCAGATACGCAGTATTTT.

A few counts support this clonotype. The gene calls are TRBV5-1 and TRBJ2-1; D remains ambiguous. CDR3 length: 15 amino acids. V was shortened by 2 bases and J by 2 bases, with 11 bases between the two germline ends. Germline-derived CDR1 and CDR2 are SGHRS and YFSETQ. CDR3 region: CASSFARNPYNEQFF. The CDR3 DNA reads TGCGCCAGCAGCTTTGCCCGAAACCCCTACAATGAGCAGTTCTTC.

A remark on this clonotype: Given a much more abundant clone one base away, this may be a read error. This sequence joins TRBV6-1 and TRBJ2-1, with D uncertain. Looked up from germline, CDR1 is MNHNS and CDR2 is SASEGT. This CDR3 has 13 residues. V was cut by 5 bases and J by 6 bases, with 11 bases left in between. CDR3 DNA: TGTGCCAGCAGTCGGGCAGGTTGCAATGAGCAGTTCTTC. This translates into CASSRAGCNEQFF.

V usage is TRBV6-2 or TRBV6-3 and J usage is TRBJ2-2, with a possible D match to TRBD2 (7 bases). Looked up from germline, CDR1 is MNHEY and CDR2 is SVGEGT. The CDR3 has 13 residues. V shed 4 bases and J shed 15 bases, with 18 bases lying between them. CDR3 sequence reads: CASSSTGRGGVFF. The DNA of the CDR3 is TGTGCCAGCAGTTCGACAGGCAGGGGAGGGGTGTTTTTT.

This clonotype occurred many times. The chain uses TRBV7-9 and TRBJ1-2; 9 bases are shared with TRBD1. The CDR3 loop spans 14 amino acids. V trimming: 5 bases; J trimming: 7 bases; junction bases outside the gene matches: 8. The germline V gene has CDR1 SEHNR and CDR2 FQNEAQ (reference sequence). The CDR3 DNA reads as TGTGCCAGCAGCCCGACAGGGGGTTCTGGTGGCTACACCTTC. This sequence encodes CASSPTGGSGGYTF.

This clonotype appeared many times. The chain couples TRBV29-1 to TRBJ2-7, with 7 bases that match TRBD1. Germline trimming cut 6 bases from V and 0 bases from J; bases unmatched to any gene: 5. CDR1 and CDR2 (germline): SQVTM, ANQGSEA. This CDR3 is 13 amino acids long. CDR3 sequence reads: CSVETGSSYEQYF. In DNA, the CDR3 is TGCAGCGTCGAGACAGGGAGCTCCTACGAGCAGTACTTC.

This clonotype was recorded at least ten times. This CDR3 reads CASSHDSSGTEAFF. CDR3 nucleotide sequence: TGTGCCAGCAGCCATGACTCCAGCGGCACTGAAGCTTTCTTT. This rearrangement joins TRBV3-1 to TRBJ1-1; D call uncertain. V lost 3 bases and J 4 bases, leaving 12 bases between the germline ends. Germline CDR1 is LGHDT and CDR2 is YNNKEL (reference sequence). The CDR3 sequence is 14 residues long.

This clonotype was detected ten times or more. This rearrangement joins TRBV3-1 to TRBJ2-7, with D perhaps given as TRBD1 or TRBD2 (6 bases each). Germline CDR1 is LGHDT and CDR2 is YNNKEL (reference sequence). CDR3 length: 15 residues. V was shortened by 1 base and J by 6 bases, with 16 bases between the two germline ends. The CDR3 spells CASSQGVRPGAEQYF. For the CDR3, the DNA is TGTGCCAGCAGCCAAGGCGTCAGGCCGGGGGCCGAGCAGTACTTC.